The present T cell receptor beta chain was sequenced within a study of type 1 and type 2 diabetes patients. General study results and limits: With limited T2D and control samples, some T1D-only expanded clones may not be T1D-specific.

The PCR template was genomic DNA. The TCR beta CDR3 region was amplified using 30 forward and 13 reverse primers. A single record per CDR3 protein comes from TCRdb applying MiXCR to the multiplex PCR reads. Of about 270,000 distinct CDR3 sequences in the sample, roughly 44% were seen once. Comments on this clonotype: Its cognate antigen is unknown.

This CDR3 has 14 residues. Looked up from germline, CDR1 is LGHNA and CDR2 is YNFKEQ. The sequence was obtained from a young man with type 2 diabetes. The chain carries TRBV4-2 and TRBJ2-5; D unresolved. The DNA end is more similar to TRBJ2-1, so the J call may be wrong. Material: peripheral blood mononuclear cells (PBMCs). The CDR3, as DNA: TGTGCCAGCAGCCAAGATCTTGAAAGTCGTGAGCAGTTCTTC. Residues: CASSQDLESREQFF.